Each of the 10 T cell receptor beta chains below was sequenced from the same sample in a study of T-cell memory formation after mild COVID-19. TCRdb used MiXCR to reprocess the 5' RACE reads, holding one entry per CDR3 protein. The top ten hold around a fifth of the sample, which has some 290,000 distinct CDR3 sequences, around 15% seen once. Specimen: PBMCs or a T cell subset sorted from them (not recorded which). Receptors were obtained from a man younger than 30 who had mild COVID-19 (a few samples of this study predate the infection). Cell type and time point are not known.

The gene calls are TRBV5-1 and TRBJ2-5; 11 bases agree with TRBD2. V was clipped by 4 bases and J by 3 bases; unmatched bases: 11. The CDR3 is 17 residues long. Looked up from germline, CDR1 is SGHRS and CDR2 is YFSETQ. CDR3 sequence (DNA): TGCGCCAGCAGCGCCTCCCTCAGACTAGCGGGGAAAGAGACCCAGTACTTC. Translated, it gives CASSASLRLAGKETQYF. Full variable domain (missing parts from reference TRBV5-1 and TRBJ2-5): KAGVTQTPRYLIKTRGQQVTLSCSPISGHRSVSWYQQTPGQGLQFLFEYFSETQRNKGNFPGRFSGRQFSNSRSEMNVSTLELGDSALYLCASSASLRLAGKETQYFGPGTRLLVL.

This clonotype was found a few times. The chain joins TRBV12-5 to TRBJ1-1, with D hard to call. In germline, CDR1 is LGHNT, CDR2 FRNRAP. The CDR3 spans 12 residues. Trimming removed 6 bases at V and 1 base at J, with 6 bases between. The CDR3: CASGYRNTEAFF. The CDR3 DNA sequence: TGTGCTAGTGGATACAGGAACACTGAAGCTTTCTTT. The full variable domain, rest sourced from reference TRBV12-5 and TRBJ1-1, is DARVTQTPRHKVTEMGQEVTMRCQPILGHNTVFWYRQTMMQGLELLAYFRNRAPLDDSGMPKDRFSAEMPDATLATLKIQPSEPRDSAVYFCASGYRNTEAFFGQGTRLTVV.

This clonotype was picked up a small number of times. The rearrangement uses TRBV20-1 and TRBJ2-7, with D hard to call. V was pared by 2 bases and J by 2 bases, with 7 bases between. This CDR3 comprises 12 residues. The germline CDR1 and CDR2 sequences are DFQATT and SNEGSKA (reference sequence). The CDR3 loop reads CSARLDTYEQYF. CDR3 nucleotides: TGCAGTGCTAGACTAGATACCTACGAGCAGTACTTC.

This clonotype was seen more than once but under ten times. The chain couples TRBV7-8 to TRBJ1-5; TRBD1 matches at 7 bases. Germline loops: CDR1 SGHVS, CDR2 FQNEAQ. The CDR3 loop spans 15 amino acids. The junction had 5 bases not matched to a gene; V was cut back by 5 bases and J by 1 base. CDR3 amino acids: CASSDREYSNQPQHF. CDR3 coding DNA: TGTGCCAGCAGCGACAGGGAGTACAGCAATCAGCCCCAGCATTTT.

This clonotype came up once. This chain links TRBV7-9 with TRBJ2-1, with 11 nucleotides matching TRBD1. Germline V gene data show CDR1 as SEHNR and CDR2 as FQNEAQ (reference sequence). Trimming cost V 6 bases and J 5 bases; bases outside gene matches: 6. The CDR3 runs 15 residues. The chain's CDR3 is CASRRGQGGHNEQFF. The CDR3 DNA is TGTGCCAGCAGACGGGGACAGGGGGGCCACAATGAGCAGTTCTTC.

This clonotype has ten or more counts. The CDR3 loop reads CASSGTGAGYGYTF. Here the CDR3 DNA reads TGTGCCAGCAGCGGCACAGGGGCCGGCTATGGCTACACCTTC. The chain carries TRBV9 and TRBJ1-2, with 7 bases identical to TRBD1. This CDR3 is built from 14 residues. Germline values: CDR1 SGDLS, CDR2 YYNGEE. V lost 3 bases to trimming and J lost 4 bases; unmatched junction nucleotides: 6.

The rearrangement joins TRBV7-2 to TRBJ1-2; D not certain. This CDR3 is built from 16 residues. Germline V gives CDR1 SGHTA, CDR2 FQGNSA. Deletions cut 5 bases from V and 3 bases from J, with 19 bases between. The CDR3 DNA reads TGTGCCAGCAGCCCCGACGGGCAGACTTTGGACTATGGCTACACCTTC. It yields the protein CASSPDGQTLDYGYTF.

The chain recombines TRBV6-6 with TRBJ2-5; TRBD2 agrees at 8 bases. Germline CDR1 MNHNY, CDR2 SVGAGI (reference sequence). The CDR3 sequence is 16 residues long. J lost 5 bases, V lost 4 bases, and 12 bases had no gene match. CDR3 protein: CASSWGSGALGETQYF. The DNA for the CDR3 is TGTGCCAGCAGTTGGGGTAGCGGGGCGCTCGGGGAGACCCAGTACTTC.

This chain links TRBV5-1 with TRBJ2-3, with D uncertain. This CDR3 has 15 amino acids. CDR1 SGHRS and CDR2 YFSETQ come from the germline V gene. Trimming removed 0 bases at V and 0 bases at J, with 8 bases between. CDR3 sequence: CASSLALGSTDTQYF. The DNA of the CDR3 is TGCGCCAGCAGCTTGGCCCTGGGGAGCACAGATACGCAGTATTTT.

The chain carries TRBV10-3 and TRBJ1-1; TRBD1 aligns across 7 bases. Germline V gene data show CDR1 as ENHRY and CDR2 as SYGVKD. The ends lost 6 bases at V and 4 bases at J; junction bases unmatched: 5. The length of the CDR3 is 13 residues. The CDR3 DNA sequence: TGTGCCATCAGCAGGGGGGGGTTCACTGAAGCTTTCTTT. Amino acids: CAISRGGFTEAFF.